These 2 T cell receptor beta chains share one sample of origin, sequenced in a study of blood T cell repertoires in COVID-19. Here immunoSEQ multiplex PCR was the method, and the copy in TCRdb shows in-frame clones only, minus some. The sample consists of around 200,000 clones, roughly nine tenths of them appearing once. What was sequenced was peripheral blood. These TCRs come from a man in his 70s with active or convalescent COVID-19.

The V gene is TRBV4-1, the J gene TRBJ2-2; D gene uncertain. V lost 0 bases and J lost 4, with 15 bases in between. Germline assignment: CDR1 MGHRA and CDR2 YSYEKL. CDR3 size: 17 residues. CDR3 sequence reads: CASSQDWAAAGTGELFF. DNA of the CDR3: TGCGCCAGCAGCCAAGATTGGGCCGCCGCCGGCACCGGGGAGCTGTTTTTT.

CDR3 bases: TGTGCCAGCAGCGTAGGTGTAGGGCGGGAGGCAGTTCGCTACGAGCAGTACTTC. Amino acid sequence: CASSVGVGREAVRYEQYF. The chain combines TRBV9 with TRBJ2-7, with TRBD2 matching over 8 bases. V shed 0 bases, J shed 3 bases, and the junction held 14 bases outside the gene matches. The CDR3 runs to 18 residues. CDR1 SGDLS and CDR2 YYNGEE come from the germline V gene.